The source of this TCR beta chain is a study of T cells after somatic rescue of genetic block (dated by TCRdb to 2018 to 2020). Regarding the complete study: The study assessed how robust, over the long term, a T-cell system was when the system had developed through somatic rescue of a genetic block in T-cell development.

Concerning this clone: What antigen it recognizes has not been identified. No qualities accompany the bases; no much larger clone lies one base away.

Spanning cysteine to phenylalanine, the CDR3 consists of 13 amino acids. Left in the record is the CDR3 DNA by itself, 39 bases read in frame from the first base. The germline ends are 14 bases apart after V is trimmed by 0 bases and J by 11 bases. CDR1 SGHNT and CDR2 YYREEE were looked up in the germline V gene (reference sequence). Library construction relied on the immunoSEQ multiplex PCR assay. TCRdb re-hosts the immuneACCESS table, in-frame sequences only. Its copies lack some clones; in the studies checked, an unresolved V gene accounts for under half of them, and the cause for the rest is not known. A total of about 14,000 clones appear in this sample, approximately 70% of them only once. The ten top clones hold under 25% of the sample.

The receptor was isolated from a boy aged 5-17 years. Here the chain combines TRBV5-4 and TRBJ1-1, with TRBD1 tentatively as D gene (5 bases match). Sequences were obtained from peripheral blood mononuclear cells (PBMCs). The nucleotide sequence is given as TGTGCCAGCAGCTTGGGGACACCTAATATGGCTTTCTTT. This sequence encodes CASSLGTPNMAFF.